The following is a T cell receptor beta chain sequence with its context. These data come from a study of blood T cells in healthy people across ages. Germline assignment: CDR1 SGHRS and CDR2 YFSETQ. The V segment lost 5 bases and the J segment 3 bases; nucleotides outside the gene matches: 10. The CDR3 totals 16 residues. Alongside a J-beta primer mix, a sample-barcoded 5' primer served in a second PCR lasting 7 to 11 cycles. Each cDNA was tagged by a template-switch adaptor containing 12 random nucleotides. One entry per CDR3 protein, called by TCRdb with MiXCR from the 5' RACE reads. The table lists under 2 million distinct CDR3 sequences, about 31% of them singletons.

Sequenced sample: blood. This TCR derives from a woman between 25 and 40 years old in good health. The chain uses TRBV5-1 and TRBJ2-1; the match to TRBD1 covers 8 bases. The CDR3 coding sequence is TGCGCCAGCAGTCCGAGAGACAGGGGAGTCTACAATGAGCAGTTCTTC. It codes for CASSPRDRGVYNEQFF.